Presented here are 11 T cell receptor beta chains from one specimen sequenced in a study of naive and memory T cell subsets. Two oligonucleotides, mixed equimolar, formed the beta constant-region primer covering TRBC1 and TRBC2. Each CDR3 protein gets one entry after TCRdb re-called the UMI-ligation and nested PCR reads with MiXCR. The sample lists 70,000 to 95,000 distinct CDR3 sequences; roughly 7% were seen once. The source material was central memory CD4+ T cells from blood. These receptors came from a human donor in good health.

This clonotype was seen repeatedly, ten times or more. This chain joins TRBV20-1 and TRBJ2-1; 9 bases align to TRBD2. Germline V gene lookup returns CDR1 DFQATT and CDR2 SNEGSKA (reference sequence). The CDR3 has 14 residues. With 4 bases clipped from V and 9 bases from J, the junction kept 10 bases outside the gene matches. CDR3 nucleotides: TGCAGTGCTACTAGCGGGGCCGCCTTCCGTGAGCAGTTCTTC. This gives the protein CSATSGAAFREQFF.

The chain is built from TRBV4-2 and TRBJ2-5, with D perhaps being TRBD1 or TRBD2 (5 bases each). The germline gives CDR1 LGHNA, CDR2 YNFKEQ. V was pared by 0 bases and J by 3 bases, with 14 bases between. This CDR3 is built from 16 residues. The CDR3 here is CASSQDYGTKKETQYF. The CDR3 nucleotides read TGTGCCAGCAGCCAAGATTATGGGACGAAAAAAGAGACCCAGTACTTC.

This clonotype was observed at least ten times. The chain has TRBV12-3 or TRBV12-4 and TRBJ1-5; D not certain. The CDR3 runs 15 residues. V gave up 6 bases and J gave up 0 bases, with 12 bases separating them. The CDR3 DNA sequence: TGTGCCAGCAGCCAAAAGACGGATAGCAATCAGCCCCAGCATTTT. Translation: CASSQKTDSNQPQHF.

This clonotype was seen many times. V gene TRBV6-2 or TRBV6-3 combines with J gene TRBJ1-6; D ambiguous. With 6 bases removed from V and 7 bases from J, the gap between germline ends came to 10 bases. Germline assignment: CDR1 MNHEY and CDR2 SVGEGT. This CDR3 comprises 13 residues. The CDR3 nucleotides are TGTGCCAGCAGGCAAGATGGGAATTCACCCCTCCACTTT. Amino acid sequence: CASRQDGNSPLHF.

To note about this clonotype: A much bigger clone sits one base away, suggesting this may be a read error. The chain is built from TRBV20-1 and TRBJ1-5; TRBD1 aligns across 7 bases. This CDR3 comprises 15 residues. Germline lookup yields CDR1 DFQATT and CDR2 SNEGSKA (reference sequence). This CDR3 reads CSAREGAGSNQPEHF. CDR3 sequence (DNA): TGCAGTGCTAGGGAGGGGGCTGGGAGCAATCAGCCCGAGCATTTT.

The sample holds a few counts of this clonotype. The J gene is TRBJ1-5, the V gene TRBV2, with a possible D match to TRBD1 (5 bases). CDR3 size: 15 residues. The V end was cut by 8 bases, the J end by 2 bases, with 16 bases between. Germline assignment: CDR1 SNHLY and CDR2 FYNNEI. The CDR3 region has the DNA TGTGCCAGCGAGCGGGACCACCGTCGCAATCAGCCCCAGCATTTT. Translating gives CASERDHRRNQPQHF. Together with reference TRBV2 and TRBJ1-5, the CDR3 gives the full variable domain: EPEVTQTPSHQVTQMGQEVILRCVPISNHLYFYWYRQILGQKVEFLVSFYNNEISEKSEIFDDQFSVERPDGSNFTLKIRSTKLEDSAMYFCASERDHRRNQPQHFGDGTRLSIL.

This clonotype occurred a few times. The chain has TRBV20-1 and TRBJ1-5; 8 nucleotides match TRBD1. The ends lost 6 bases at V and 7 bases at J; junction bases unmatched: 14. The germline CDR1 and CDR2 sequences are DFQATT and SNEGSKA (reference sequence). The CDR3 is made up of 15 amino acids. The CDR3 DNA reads TGCAGTGCCAAGAGCGGACAGGGTCCAGCCCAGCCCCAGCATTTT. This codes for CSAKSGQGPAQPQHF.

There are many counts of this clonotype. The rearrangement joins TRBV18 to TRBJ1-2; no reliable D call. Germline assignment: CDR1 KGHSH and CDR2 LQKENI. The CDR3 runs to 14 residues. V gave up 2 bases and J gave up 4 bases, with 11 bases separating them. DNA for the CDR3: TGTGCCAGCTCACCAAAGTCGGGATCCTATGGCTACACCTTC. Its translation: CASSPKSGSYGYTF.

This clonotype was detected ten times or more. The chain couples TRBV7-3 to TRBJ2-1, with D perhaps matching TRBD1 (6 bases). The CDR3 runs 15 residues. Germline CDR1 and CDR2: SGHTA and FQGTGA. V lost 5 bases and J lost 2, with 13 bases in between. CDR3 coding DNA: TGTGCCAGCAGCGTCCAGGGGAAGCCCTACAATGAGCAGTTCTTC. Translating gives CASSVQGKPYNEQFF.

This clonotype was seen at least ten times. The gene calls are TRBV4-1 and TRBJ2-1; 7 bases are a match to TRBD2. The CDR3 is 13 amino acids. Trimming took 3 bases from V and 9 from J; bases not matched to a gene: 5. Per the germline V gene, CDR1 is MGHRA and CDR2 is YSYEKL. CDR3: CASSQVTGGEQFF. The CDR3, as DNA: TGCGCCAGCAGCCAGGTGACGGGGGGTGAGCAGTTCTTC.

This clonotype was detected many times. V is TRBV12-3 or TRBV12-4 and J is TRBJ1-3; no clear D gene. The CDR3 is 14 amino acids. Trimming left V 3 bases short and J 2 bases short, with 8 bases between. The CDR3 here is CASSFSTAGNTIYF. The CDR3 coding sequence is TGTGCCAGCAGTTTTTCCACAGCTGGAAACACCATATATTTT.